This entry lists 23 T cell receptor beta chains sequenced from one sample in a study of blood T cell repertoires in COVID-19. Data came from immunoSEQ multiplex PCR; TCRdb stores just in-frame clones and leaves some out. The sample shows 30,000 or so clones, about four fifths of them seen only once. Sequenced: peripheral blood. The receptors stem from a man at least 80 years old with active or convalescent COVID-19.

This clone was counted a few times. The V call is TRBV7-9, the J call TRBJ2-2; D is perhaps TRBD1 (7 bases). The ends were cut back, 5 bases at V and 3 bases at J, with 16 bases in the middle. The CDR3 totals 16 residues. Germline V CDR1 and CDR2: SEHNR, FQNEAQ (reference sequence). This CDR3 reads CASSPRRDSYTGELFF. In nucleotides, the CDR3 is TGTGCCAGCAGCCCACGGCGGGACAGCTACACCGGGGAGCTGTTTTTT.

The chain combines TRBV2 with TRBJ2-7; TRBD1 agrees at 12 bases. V was pared by 6 bases and J by 3 bases, with 6 bases of the junction left unmatched. Germline V lookup: CDR1 SNHLY, CDR2 FYNNEI. The CDR3 runs to 15 residues. CDR3 region: CASRMGQGALYEQYF. The DNA of the CDR3 is TGTGCCAGCAGGATGGGACAGGGGGCGCTCTACGAGCAGTACTTC.

This clone was detected a few times. This chain joins TRBV6-5 and TRBJ1-3, with 7 bases aligning to TRBD1. The CDR3 spans 15 residues. Germline V gene sequence: CDR1 MNHEY, CDR2 SVGAGI. V gave up 0 bases and J gave up 8 bases; unmatched junction bases: 7. The CDR3 DNA reads TGTGCCAGCAGTTACTCACGACAGGGTGGGGACACCATATATTTT. Protein product: CASSYSRQGGDTIYF.

The rearrangement links TRBV5-1 to TRBJ2-7, with D possibly matching TRBD2 (6 bases). Germline assignment: CDR1 SGHRS and CDR2 YFSETQ. This CDR3 has 14 residues. Trimming removed 4 bases from V and 4 bases from J, with 15 bases in between. This CDR3 is CASSPGSPRYEQYF. CDR3 DNA sequence: TGCGCCAGCAGCCCCGGGAGTCCGCGGTACGAGCAGTACTTC.

This chain joins TRBV29-1 and TRBJ2-7; TRBD1 might be the D (5 bases). The germline CDR1 and CDR2 sequences are SQVTM and ANQGSEA. Trimming pared 4 bases from V and 4 bases from J, leaving 17 bases between. The CDR3 contains 14 residues. CDR3: CSVAVVRGTYEQYF. CDR3 DNA: TGCAGCGTTGCTGTAGTAAGGGGAACTTACGAGCAGTACTTC.

The chain recombines TRBV12-5 with TRBJ2-7; 12 nucleotides agree with TRBD2. With V trimmed by 4 bases and J by 5 bases, 9 bases remained unmatched. Germline assignment: CDR1 LGHNT and CDR2 FRNRAP. The CDR3 is 16 residues long. The CDR3: CASGSPLTSGRNEQYF. In DNA, the CDR3 is TGTGCTAGTGGTTCCCCCTTGACTAGCGGGAGAAACGAGCAGTACTTC.

The V gene is TRBV19, the J gene TRBJ2-2; 8 positions agree with TRBD1. The CDR3 has 15 residues. Unmatched junction bases numbered 10, after V lost 4 bases and J lost 9 bases. Germline lookup yields CDR1 LNHDA and CDR2 SQIVND (reference sequence). The CDR3 region has the DNA TGTGCCAGTAGTACCCCTTCAGGGGGCACGTGGGAGCTGTTTTTT. This codes for CASSTPSGGTWELFF.

This chain links TRBV24-1 with TRBJ2-5, with TRBD1 identical over 11 bases. With 3 bases clipped from V and 5 bases from J, the junction kept 7 bases outside the gene matches. Germline V CDR1 and CDR2: KGHDR, SFDVKD. The CDR3 spans 16 residues. Here the CDR3 reads CATSDGGQGAIETQYF. The DNA of the CDR3 is TGTGCCACCAGTGATGGTGGACAGGGGGCGATTGAGACCCAGTACTTC.

This clone has just a few counts. This rearrangement joins TRBV27 to TRBJ2-3; D is perhaps TRBD1 (6 bases). Germline CDR1 MNHEY, CDR2 SMNVEV (reference sequence). Trimming pared 5 bases from V and 3 bases from J, leaving 9 bases between. The CDR3 totals 13 residues. CDR3 sequence: CASSVQGTDTQYF. The CDR3 DNA follows: TGTGCCAGCAGTGTACAGGGAACAGATACGCAGTATTTT.

The chain is built from TRBV6-1 and TRBJ2-3, with 9 nucleotides matching TRBD2. V shed 4 bases and J 5 bases; nucleotides not matched to a gene: 10. The V gene's germline CDR1 is MNHNS and CDR2 SASEGT. The CDR3 has 16 residues. CDR3 sequence reads: CASSAPGTSFRDTQYF. CDR3 DNA: TGTGCCAGCAGTGCCCCCGGGACTAGCTTTAGAGATACGCAGTATTTT.

The chain couples TRBV6-1 to TRBJ2-3; D uncertain. The CDR3 has 14 residues. Per the germline V gene, CDR1 is MNHNS and CDR2 is SASEGT. Trimming removed 0 bases from V and 6 bases from J, with 10 bases in between. This CDR3 reads CASSEASFQDTQYF. DNA of the CDR3: TGTGCCAGCAGTGAAGCAAGTTTCCAGGATACGCAGTATTTT.

The chain employs TRBV2 and TRBJ2-5; 8 positions agree with TRBD2. Trimming took 4 bases from V and 5 from J; bases not matched to a gene: 6. The CDR3 contains 14 residues. Germline CDR1 and CDR2: SNHLY and FYNNEI. Here the CDR3 reads CASSVRREGETQYF. CDR3 DNA: TGTGCCAGCAGTGTGCGTCGGGAGGGGGAGACCCAGTACTTC.

The genes are TRBV4-1 and TRBJ1-1, with D possibly being TRBD1 (5 bases). CDR1 is MGHRA, CDR2 YSYEKL, per germline. Trimming left V 0 bases short and J 1 base short, with 9 bases between. The CDR3 consists of 15 residues. In DNA, the CDR3 is TGCGCCAGCAGCCAAGATCGTAGGGGGAACACTGAAGCTTTCTTT. Protein: CASSQDRRGNTEAFF.

V usage is TRBV2 and J usage is TRBJ1-1; D call uncertain. In germline, CDR1 is SNHLY, CDR2 FYNNEI. Trimming removed 8 bases at V and 1 base at J, with 11 bases between. This CDR3 is built from 13 residues. The DNA of the CDR3 is TGTGCCAGCCTTCACTCCCCGAACACTGAAGCTTTCTTT. This encodes CASLHSPNTEAFF.

The rearrangement uses TRBV7-8 and TRBJ2-1; D remains unclear. CDR3 length: 12 amino acids. In germline, CDR1 is SGHVS, CDR2 FQNEAQ. V lost 5 bases and J lost 9, with 11 bases in between. The CDR3 here is CASSLWLFEQFF. In DNA form, the CDR3 reads TGTGCCAGCAGCCTCTGGCTGTTTGAGCAGTTCTTC.

The chain recombines TRBV30 with TRBJ2-3; D is perhaps TRBD2 (6 bases). V lost 5 bases and J lost 4, with 22 bases in between. The CDR3 runs to 16 residues. CDR1 is GTSNPN, CDR2 SVGIG, per germline (reference sequence). CDR3 nucleotide sequence: TGTGCCTGGCACCATGGGAGGACATCGGGTCCAGATACGCAGTATTTT. Its protein product is CAWHHGRTSGPDTQYF.

The DNA of the CDR3 is TGTGCCAGCAGCGACAGGGCCACTCCCTATGGCTACACCTTC. Protein sequence: CASSDRATPYGYTF. This chain joins TRBV2 and TRBJ1-2; 7 positions match TRBD1. The CDR3 is made up of 14 amino acids. Germline assignment: CDR1 SNHLY and CDR2 FYNNEI. V dropped 6 bases and J dropped 4; count of bases not matched to a gene: 8.

This chain links TRBV7-2 with TRBJ1-5, with 8 bases fitting TRBD1. Trimming at V came to 5 bases and at J to 6 bases, leaving 9 bases not matched to a gene. Germline values: CDR1 SGHTA, CDR2 FQGNSA. This CDR3 is built from 15 residues. The CDR3 spells CASSTSRGRGQPQHF. In DNA form, the CDR3 reads TGTGCCAGCAGCACTAGCAGGGGGCGGGGTCAGCCCCAGCATTTT.

This clone turned up a few times. The chain couples TRBV5-4 to TRBJ2-1, with D perhaps TRBD1 (5 bases). Per the germline V gene, CDR1 is SGHNT and CDR2 is YYREEE (reference sequence). V was cut by 4 bases and J by 1 base, with 18 bases left in between. The length of the CDR3 is 17 residues. CDR3 sequence: CASSTDTGYGSYNEQFF. The CDR3 DNA is TGTGCCAGCAGCACGGACACGGGCTACGGGTCCTACAATGAGCAGTTCTTC.

The chain joins TRBV2 to TRBJ1-1, with D tentatively TRBD1 (6 bases). CDR1 is SNHLY, CDR2 FYNNEI, per germline. The CDR3 has 17 residues. V lost 0 bases to trimming and J lost 0 bases, with 14 bases between them. The CDR3 protein is CASSEAVRTGLNTEAFF. CDR3 coding DNA: TGTGCCAGCAGTGAAGCCGTTCGTACAGGGTTGAACACTGAAGCTTTCTTT.

V is TRBV18 and J is TRBJ1-4; tentatively, D is TRBD1 (5 bases). V lost 4 bases, J lost 7 bases, and 19 bases lay in between. The CDR3 has 16 amino acids. Germline V gene sequence: CDR1 KGHSH, CDR2 LQKENI. Written as DNA, the CDR3 is TGTGCCAGCTCACAATCATCGGTCCGGCAGGGTGAAAAACTGTTTTTT. It is translated as CASSQSSVRQGEKLFF.

The chain has TRBV2 and TRBJ2-7, with D possibly matching TRBD1 (6 bases). Germline CDR1 reads SNHLY; CDR2 reads FYNNEI. Trimming took off 7 bases at V and 7 bases at J, with 23 bases between the two ends. The CDR3 is 15 residues long. In nucleotides, the CDR3 is TGTGCCAGCAATGAGTTAGGGGGTCGCAGGGGAGAGCAGTACTTC. Translated, it gives CASNELGGRRGEQYF.

This clone was seen a handful of times. J is TRBJ1-1 and V is TRBV29-1, with D perhaps matching TRBD1 (5 bases). This CDR3 spans 14 amino acids. V was cut by 7 bases and J by 4 bases, with 19 bases left in between. CDR1 SQVTM and CDR2 ANQGSEA come from the germline V gene. The CDR3 DNA sequence: TGCAGCGCCCTCCGACGGGGGACGGGCACTGAAGCTTTCTTT. It specifies CSALRRGTGTEAFF.